This T cell receptor beta chain was found in a study of control samples from healthy donors and cancer patients. Sequencing used immunoSEQ multiplex PCR; TCRdb keeps in-frame clones, though not all of them. Of about 75,000 clones listed, 94% are singletons. CDR3 length equals 14 residues. Trimming took 3 bases from V and 7 from J, leaving 13 bases between them. Germline CDR1 SGHTA, CDR2 FQGNSA. This chain uses TRBV7-2 with TRBJ2-1; D remains ambiguous. The origin of this receptor is a woman in her forties in good health. The sequenced sample consisted of blood. The chain's CDR3 is CASSFLGIYNEQFF. The CDR3 DNA sequence: TGTGCCAGCAGCTTCTTAGGGATTTATAATGAGCAGTTCTTC.